This passage covers 14 T cell receptor beta chains from one sample sequenced in a study of a mutant IDH1 vaccine in newly diagnosed glioma. This table comes from immunoSEQ multiplex PCR, and its TCRdb copy is limited to in-frame clones, with some not included. This sample yields around 30,000 clones, of which around 90% are seen a single time; 20% belongs to the top ten. Documented time point: week 11, during vaccination. The investigators gave 300 ug of mutant IDH1 20-mer peptide in each vaccine dose, together with topical imiquimod. Their antigens remain unidentified. Here the sequenced sample was PBMCs, taken from a glioma patient whose treatment included an IDH1 peptide vaccine. These receptors all stem from a man younger than 30 with glioma.

The J gene is TRBJ2-7, the V gene TRBV5-6; D unclear. Germline V gene sequence: CDR1 SGHDT, CDR2 YYEEEE. The germline V and J ends were trimmed by 1 base and 3 bases, with 5 bases remaining between them. The CDR3 consists of 12 residues. CDR3 DNA sequence: TGTGCCAGCAGCTTGTCACGCTACGAGCAGTACTTC. Its translation: CASSLSRYEQYF.

The chain recombines TRBV7-2 with TRBJ1-1; D is perhaps TRBD1 (5 bases). This CDR3 region has 14 residues. With 1 base removed from V and 7 bases from J, the gap between germline ends came to 13 bases. The germline V gene encodes CDR1 SGHTA and CDR2 FQGNSA. The CDR3 nucleotides read TGTGCCAGCAGCTTAGAGGGGCTGGGCGGTGAAGCTTTCTTT. Its protein product is CASSLEGLGGEAFF.

V is TRBV14 and J is TRBJ2-7; D is undetermined. CDR1 and CDR2 (germline): SGHDN, FVKESK. The CDR3 totals 11 residues. Deletions cut 1 base from V and 2 bases from J, with 0 bases between. The CDR3 sequence is CASSQAYEQYF. The CDR3 nucleotides read TGTGCCAGCAGCCAAGCCTACGAGCAGTACTTC.

This clone has more than one count but fewer than ten. The chain employs TRBV6-5 and TRBJ1-5; a possible D gene is TRBD1 (5 bases). CDR1 is MNHEY and CDR2 is SVGAGI in the germline V gene. Trimming stripped 4 bases from V and 2 bases from J, with 6 bases between. This CDR3 spans 13 amino acids. DNA for the CDR3: TGTGCCAGCAGTTGGGGGGGCAATCAGCCCCAGCATTTT. Residues: CASSWGGNQPQHF.

In DNA, the CDR3 is TGTGCCAGCAGCGACGGACTAGCGGGACGCGCCTACGAGCAGTACTTC. This translates into CASSDGLAGRAYEQYF. The rearrangement uses TRBV2 and TRBJ2-7, with TRBD2 identical over 12 bases. V was clipped by 6 bases and J by 2 bases; unmatched bases: 8. This CDR3 spans 16 amino acids. Germline V lookup: CDR1 SNHLY, CDR2 FYNNEI.

The CDR3 DNA reads TGTGCCAGCAGCAAGACTAGCGGGAGTAATACAGATACGCAGTATTTT. It is translated as CASSKTSGSNTDTQYF. The gene calls are TRBV7-6 and TRBJ2-3; 12 bases fit TRBD2. Trimming removed 5 bases from V and 3 bases from J; junction bases left unmatched: 6. The germline gives CDR1 SGHVS, CDR2 FNYEAQ. The CDR3 has 16 amino acids.

The chain recombines TRBV2 with TRBJ2-5; unclear D gene. V gave up 3 bases and J gave up 0 bases, with 8 bases separating them. Germline CDR1 SNHLY, CDR2 FYNNEI. The CDR3 runs to 14 residues. This CDR3 is CASSERSYQETQYF. For the CDR3, the DNA is TGTGCCAGCAGTGAGCGCAGTTACCAAGAGACCCAGTACTTC.

The chain employs TRBV19 and TRBJ1-5, with D maybe TRBD1 (5 bases). The CDR3 spans 15 residues. Germline V gene lookup returns CDR1 LNHDA and CDR2 SQIVND (reference sequence). V was trimmed by 7 bases and J by 3 bases, leaving 16 bases between them. CDR3 nucleotides: TGTGCCAGTACCCCCCGCAGGACATACAATCAGCCCCAGCATTTT. As protein: CASTPRRTYNQPQHF.

This clone was recorded only once. In nucleotides, the CDR3 is TGTGCCACCCTAGAGCGGGAGGACGGAGATACGCAGTATTTT. Residues: CATLEREDGDTQYF. The chain joins TRBV19 to TRBJ2-3; 9 bases match TRBD2. The CDR3 has 14 residues. V was pared by 10 bases and J by 5 bases, with 10 bases of the junction left unmatched. Germline values: CDR1 LNHDA, CDR2 SQIVND (reference sequence).

The chain employs TRBV7-9 and TRBJ2-1; D possibly corresponds to TRBD2 (5 bases). The CDR3 loop spans 12 amino acids. V lost 5 bases and J 14 bases, leaving 16 bases between the germline ends. Germline V gene sequence: CDR1 SEHNR, CDR2 FQNEAQ (reference sequence). The CDR3 is CASSDTWTGEFF. In nucleotides, the CDR3 is TGTGCCAGCAGCGATACGTGGACCGGGGAGTTCTTC. The variable domain in full, with the rest retrieved from reference TRBV7-9 and TRBJ2-1, is DTGVSQNPRHKITKRGQNVTFRCDPISEHNRLYWYRQTLGQGPEFLTYFQNEAQLEKSRLLSDRFSAERPKGSFSTLEIQRTEQGDSAMYLCASSDTWTGEFFGPGTRLTVL.

The rearrangement links TRBV20-1 to TRBJ2-7, with 8 bases identical to TRBD2. With V trimmed by 8 bases and J by 4 bases, 4 bases remained unmatched. Germline values: CDR1 DFQATT, CDR2 SNEGSKA (reference sequence). The CDR3 has 11 amino acids. CDR3 in amino acids: CSSLAGYEQYF. CDR3 in DNA: TGCAGTAGCCTAGCGGGTTACGAGCAGTACTTC.

This chain uses TRBV4-3 with TRBJ1-3, with D unclear. Germline V CDR1 and CDR2: LGHNA, YSLEER. Trimming removed 0 bases at V and 4 bases at J, with 7 bases between. The CDR3 is 14 amino acids. The CDR3 DNA reads as TGCGCCAGCAGCCAAGATTCTCCCGGAAACACCATATATTTT. This sequence encodes CASSQDSPGNTIYF.

V and J are TRBV28 and TRBJ2-7; possible D gene TRBD1, 5 bases. This CDR3 is built from 14 residues. The V gene lost 3 bases and the J gene lost 5 bases, with 14 bases spanning the gap. Germline V gene data show CDR1 as MDHEN and CDR2 as SYDVKM. The CDR3 region has the DNA TGTGCCAGCAGTTTTCTTGGCAGGGAAAACGAGCAGTACTTC. Amino acids: CASSFLGRENEQYF.

The chain carries TRBV29-1 and TRBJ2-5, with 7 nucleotides matching TRBD1. This CDR3 contains 13 residues. V lost 7 bases and J lost 1; bases outside the gene matches: 6. CDR1 and CDR2 (germline): SQVTM, ANQGSEA. The CDR3: CSGLRDSQETQYF. The CDR3 bases are TGCAGCGGGCTAAGGGACAGCCAAGAGACCCAGTACTTC.